This TCR beta chain was documented in a study of technical replicates of blood from a handful of donors. This CDR3 comprises 13 residues. The germline CDR1 and CDR2 sequences are MNHNS and SASEGT. V lost 4 bases to trimming and J lost 8 bases; unmatched junction nucleotides: 7. TCRdb's table, derived via immunoSEQ multiplex PCR, lists solely in-frame clones and lacks some. The table shows more than 65,000 clones, with approximately 94% occurring only once. The TCR was taken from a human donor in good health. The sequenced sample was T cells isolated from PBMCs. The chain employs TRBV6-1 and TRBJ1-2, with 7 positions matching TRBD1. The CDR3 DNA reads as TGTGCCAGCAGTGCCCGACAGGGACGGGGCTACACCTTC. Translated: CASSARQGRGYTF.